This TCR beta chain stems from a study of metastatic and nonmetastatic thyroid tumors. There are many counts of this clone. Ahead of thyroid surgery, no patient had received treatment of any kind. Using MiXCR, TCRdb re-called clones from the PCR reads. The table has approximately 35,000 clones, 10% to 12% seen once. V lost 0 bases and J lost 7, with 9 bases in between. CDR1 is SEHNR, CDR2 FQNEAQ, per germline (reference sequence). The CDR3 is made up of 13 amino acids. Material for sequencing was blood. The receptor's source is a female donor with papillary thyroid cancer or a benign thyroid nodule (not recorded which). Some clones in this sample may be carry-over from other donors' samples. The V call is TRBV7-9, the J call TRBJ1-2; no firm D call. This chain's CDR3 is CASSLATPGGYTF. The CDR3 region has the DNA TGTGCCAGCAGCTTAGCGACTCCGGGTGGCTACACCTTC.